This is a list of T cell receptor beta chains from one sample in a study of blood T cell repertoires in COVID-19. Here immunoSEQ multiplex PCR was the method, and the copy in TCRdb shows in-frame clones only, minus some. The sample carries 250,000 to 350,000 clones, approximately 86% recorded once. The sample taken for sequencing was peripheral blood. These receptors all come from a human donor with COVID-19, enrolled during active disease. The donor label of this sample is uncertain. CDR3s include the opening cysteine and the closing phenylalanine or tryptophan. A D gene is named only where the DNA matches it firmly. Some rows have no size entry. The others give once, few or many, or a class for an expanded clone.

d_call,clone_size,j_call,v_call,cdr3_nt,cdr3_aa
.,.,TRBJ2-7,TRBV6-1,TGTGCCAGCAGTGAAGGACACTACGAGCAGTACTTC,CASSEGHYEQYF
TRBD1,few,TRBJ2-3,TRBV5-6,TGTGCCAGCAGCTTGGGGACAGGGGGCGCAGATACGCAGTATTTT,CASSLGTGGADTQYF
.,.,TRBJ1-5,TRBV19,TGTGCCAGTAGTATTTCCGATGGAGACCAGCATTTT,CASSISDGDQHF
TRBD2,.,TRBJ2-1,TRBV4-1,TGCGCCAGCAGCCAAGAGGACCTAGCGGGCCAGTCCAATGAGCAGTTCTTC,CASSQEDLAGQSNEQFF
.,.,TRBJ1-1,TRBV3-1/TRBV3-2,TGTGCCAGCAGCCTGCAAGGAGGGGTGGTGGTTGAAGCTTTCTTT,CASSLQGGVVVEAFF
.,once,TRBJ1-2,TRBV19,TGTGCCAGTAGCGGCTCGCGGGACTATGGCTACACCTTC,CASSGSRDYGYTF
.,.,TRBJ2-3,TRBV6-5,TGTGCCAGCAGTTACGTCAGGGGAGGCACAGATACGCAGTATTTT,CASSYVRGGTDTQYF
TRBD1,.,TRBJ1-4,TRBV5-4,TGTGCCAGCAGCATACAGGGGGTTAATGAAAAACTGTTTTTT,CASSIQGVNEKLFF
.,.,TRBJ1-2,TRBV5-6,TGTGCCAGTACGAGAACTAACTATGGCTACACCTTC,CASTRTNYGYTF
.,.,TRBJ2-1,TRBV24-1,TGTGCCACCAGTGACGTGGGACAAGGGCAGTTCTTC,CATSDVGQGQFF
.,.,TRBJ2-2,TRBV5-4,TGTGCCAGCAGCTTGGAGGCCGCGGCGAACACCGGGGAGCTGTTTTTT,CASSLEAAANTGELFF
.,.,TRBJ2-2,TRBV30,TGTGCCTGGAGTGGTCTACGGACCGGGGAGCTGTTTTTT,CAWSGLRTGELFF
.,.,TRBJ2-4,TRBV28,TGTGCCAGCACTCCAGGGGGGCAGACCAAAAACATTCAGTACTTC,CASTPGGQTKNIQYF
TRBD1,.,TRBJ1-1,TRBV7-9,TGTGCCAGCAGCTTATTTGGGACAGCCGGGTCTGAAGCTTTCTTT,CASSLFGTAGSEAFF
TRBD1,medium-sized,TRBJ1-2,TRBV4-1,TGCGCCAGCAGCCGTCGCGCGACAGGGGATAACTATGGCTACACCTTC,CASSRRATGDNYGYTF
TRBD2,.,TRBJ2-1,TRBV3-1/TRBV3-2,TGTGCCAGCAGACTAGCGGGAGGGGACAATGAGCAGTTCTTC,CASRLAGGDNEQFF
.,.,TRBJ1-2,TRBV7-9,TGTGCCAGCAGCGAACGAATCAGGGACTATGGCTACACCTTC,CASSERIRDYGYTF
TRBD1,.,TRBJ2-7,TRBV28,TGTGCCAGCACCCAACCCGACAGGGTGTACGAGCAGTACTTC,CASTQPDRVYEQYF
TRBD2,.,TRBJ2-5,TRBV20-1,TGCAGTGCTAGTCTGCTAGCGGGAGCCCGAGAGACCCAGTACTTC,CSASLLAGARETQYF
.,.,TRBJ2-7,TRBV3-1/TRBV3-2,TGTGCCAGCAGCCCCTTTCTCGGGAAATCCTACGAGCAGTACTTC,CASSPFLGKSYEQYF
.,once,TRBJ1-1,TRBV19,TGTGCCAGTAGATTCGGGGGGGACACTGAAGCTTTCTTT,CASRFGGDTEAFF
TRBD1,.,TRBJ2-1,TRBV7-9,TGTGCCAGCGACTCCGGGACAGGGGGCAATGAGCAGTTCTTC,CASDSGTGGNEQFF
TRBD1,few,TRBJ2-2,TRBV19,TGTGCCAGTAGTCTTCAGGGACAGTGGGACACCGGGGAGCTGTTTTTT,CASSLQGQWDTGELFF
TRBD2,.,TRBJ2-1,TRBV18,TGTGCCAGCTCACCCGGGGGGGGAGAATACAATGAGCAGTTCTTC,CASSPGGGEYNEQFF
TRBD2,once,TRBJ2-1,TRBV24-1,TGTGCCCCCCTACTGGGGGGGCGCGGCGGGAGGGCCCCCCCTCTCAGCAATGAGCAGTTCTTC,CAPLLGGRGGRAPPLSNEQFF
TRBD1,.,TRBJ1-1,TRBV28,TGTGCCAGCAGGAAACAGGGGGATGAAGCTTTCTTT,CASRKQGDEAFF
TRBD2,.,TRBJ2-2,TRBV4-3,TGCGCCAGCAGCCAAGATAGACTAGCGGGAGGGCCAGGCGGGGAGCTGTTTTTT,CASSQDRLAGGPGGELFF
.,.,TRBJ2-7,TRBV5-1,TGCGCCAGCAGCCTCAGGTACTTC,CASSLRYF
.,.,TRBJ2-4,TRBV27,TGTGCCAGCAGCTCGATACGAGCGGTACTTCAGTACTTC,CASSSIRAVLQYF
TRBD1,.,TRBJ2-1,TRBV18,TGTGCCAGCTCAACACAGGGGCCTGGGGACAATGAGCAGTTCTTC,CASSTQGPGDNEQFF
TRBD2,few,TRBJ2-1,TRBV2,TGTGCCAGTAAAGGACTAGCGGGCTACAATGAGCAGTTCTTC,CASKGLAGYNEQFF
TRBD1,.,TRBJ1-3,TRBV5-4,TGTGCCAGCAGCTTGGGGTTGATAGGGGGCCGTGGAAACACCATATATTTT,CASSLGLIGGRGNTIYF
.,.,TRBJ1-2,TRBV6-5,TGTGCCAGCGTCAAAGCGGGCGGTGGTAATGGCTACACCTTC,CASVKAGGGNGYTF
TRBD2,.,TRBJ2-1,TRBV6-5,TGTGCCAGCAGTTACGGACTAGCGGGTAATGAGCAGTTCTTC,CASSYGLAGNEQFF
.,.,TRBJ1-2,TRBV19,TGTGCCAGTAGTATAAACATAGGCGGTGGCTACACCTTC,CASSINIGGGYTF
.,.,TRBJ1-5,TRBV30,TGTGCCTGGAGTGTACAGGTGGATCAGCCCCAGCATTTT,CAWSVQVDQPQHF
.,.,TRBJ2-7,TRBV10-1,TGCGCCAGCATACGGGGAGCCTACGAGCAGTACTTC,CASIRGAYEQYF
.,.,TRBJ1-1,TRBV7-3,TGTGCCAGCAGTTCCAAGAACACTGAAGCTTTCTTT,CASSSKNTEAFF
TRBD1,.,TRBJ1-2,TRBV7-2,TGTGCCAGCAGCCCCGATGGGACAGCAAATAACTATGGCTACACCTTC,CASSPDGTANNYGYTF
.,.,TRBJ1-4,TRBV28,TGTGCCAGCCGGTTTTCGGGTGCAACTAATGAAAAACTGTTTTTT,CASRFSGATNEKLFF
.,.,TRBJ2-3,TRBV7-2,TGTGCCAGCAGCTTAGCGCTTTCGGGGGTAGATACGCAGTATTTT,CASSLALSGVDTQYF
.,.,TRBJ2-5,TRBV30,TGTGCCTGGAGTGTACCGGGGAACCAAGAGACCCAGTACTTC,CAWSVPGNQETQYF
.,.,TRBJ2-7,TRBV28,TGTGCCAGCAGCCAAAGACACCCCGAGCAGTACTTC,CASSQRHPEQYF
TRBD1,.,TRBJ1-1,TRBV28,TGTGCCAGCAGTTTATTTGACAGGGGGCGCGGCCCCCAAATGAACACTGAAGCTTTCTTT,CASSLFDRGRGPQMNTEAFF
TRBD1,.,TRBJ1-2,TRBV19,TGTGCCAGTAGTATAGTAGGGGACGGGACAGGCGATGGCTACACCTTC,CASSIVGDGTGDGYTF
TRBD2,.,TRBJ2-1,TRBV5-1,TGCGCCAGCAGCTTGAACCTAGCGGGAGTGGGCTCCTACAATGAGCAGTTCTTC,CASSLNLAGVGSYNEQFF
TRBD1,.,TRBJ1-6,TRBV5-6,TGTGCCAGCAGCCGGGACAGCTTTTCGGCACCCCTCCACTTT,CASSRDSFSAPLHF
TRBD1,few,TRBJ1-6,TRBV2,TGTGCCAGGGGACAGAGTAATTCACCCCTCCACTTT,CARGQSNSPLHF
TRBD1,.,TRBJ2-1,TRBV27,TGTGCCAGCAGTTTGAGCGGACAGGCTTTCAATGAGCAGTTCTTC,CASSLSGQAFNEQFF
TRBD1,.,TRBJ1-4,TRBV5-1,TGCGCCAGCAGGCCTCAGGGGGTGGGTGAAAAACTGTTTTTT,CASRPQGVGEKLFF
.,.,TRBJ2-3,TRBV10-3,TGTGCCATCAATACGGGAGCCACAGATACGCAGTATTTT,CAINTGATDTQYF
TRBD1,.,TRBJ1-5,TRBV18,TGTGCCAGCTCACCATCACAGGGGGCTGTAAATCAGCCCCAGCATTTT,CASSPSQGAVNQPQHF
TRBD2,.,TRBJ2-3,TRBV7-2,TGTGCCAGCAGCCTAGGACTAGCGGGATCGACAGATACGCAGTATTTT,CASSLGLAGSTDTQYF
.,few,TRBJ2-7,TRBV28,TGTGCCAGCAGTTTATCAGGGGCCACGTACGAGCAGTACTTC,CASSLSGATYEQYF
TRBD1,.,TRBJ2-1,TRBV10-3,TGTGCCATCAGTGCCGGGACAGGGGGCTTTGATGAGCAGTTCTTC,CAISAGTGGFDEQFF
TRBD1,.,TRBJ1-1,TRBV18,TGTGCCAGCTCACCAATGGGACAGTTGAACACTGAAGCTTTCTTT,CASSPMGQLNTEAFF
TRBD1,.,TRBJ1-6,TRBV10-3,TGTGCCATCAGCCGTCTGGGGACAGGGGATAATTCACCCCTCCACTTT,CAISRLGTGDNSPLHF
.,once,TRBJ2-3,TRBV5-4,TGTGCCAGCAGCCGTGTAGAAGATACGCAGTATTTT,CASSRVEDTQYF
.,.,TRBJ1-1,TRBV6-6,TGTGCCAGCAGTTACTCCGAGCAGGGTGAAGCTTTCTTT,CASSYSEQGEAFF
.,.,TRBJ1-3,TRBV15,TGTGCCACCAGCAGAGTAGTGGGGACAACTGGAAACACCATATATTTT,CATSRVVGTTGNTIYF